This T cell receptor (beta chain) derives from a study of cytomegalovirus exposure and HLA in healthy donors. Study information: Previous work identified some 120 million unique TCR beta sequences from 150 million to 200 million T cells. Study-level findings and limits: Among TCR sequences, most were rare, though some public TCRs appeared in many donors.

The CDR3 extends over 16 amino acids. In germline, CDR1 is LGHNA, CDR2 YNFKEQ. Deletions cut 0 bases from V and 2 bases from J, with 14 bases between. The PCR used 60 Vbeta and 13 Jbeta primers. Method: immunoSEQ multiplex PCR; TCRdb's copy keeps in-frame clones and lacks some. The table records 130,000 or so clones, 65% to 90% of them present only once. Concerning this clone itself: Its antigen is unknown.

The V call is TRBV4-2, the J call TRBJ2-7, with a possible D match to TRBD2 (5 bases). Input material: PBMCs. The source of this sequence is a man younger than 40 in good health and CMV-seronegative. Written as DNA, the CDR3 is TGTGCCAGCAGCCAAGAATCGATCGGGATCACCTACGAGCAGTACTTC. It yields the protein CASSQESIGITYEQYF.